This record concerns one TCR beta chain sequence. Germline CDR1 reads PRHDT; CDR2 reads FYEKMQ (reference sequence). The CDR3 runs to 15 residues. Trimming stripped 6 bases from V and 2 bases from J, with 16 bases between. The sample comes from a study of control samples from healthy donors and cancer patients. Produced via immunoSEQ multiplex PCR; TCRdb's table is partial and in-frame only. This table has 95,000 to 100,000 clones, around 80% appearing once. This receptor was identified in a man between 60 and 75 years old in good health. Sequencing was performed on blood. The gene calls are TRBV13 and TRBJ2-5; TRBD2 might be the D (7 bases). The CDR3 DNA sequence: TGTGCCAGCAGTATGGAGGGGGGGAAACAAGAGACCCAGTACTTC. Amino acids: CASSMEGGKQETQYF.